Listed below are T cell receptor beta chains from one sample, sequenced in a study of T cells in Graves' hyperthyroidism and ophthalmopathy. TCRdb reprocessed the multiplex PCR reads via MiXCR and lists one record per CDR3 protein. The table records about half a million distinct CDR3 sequences, 20% to 25% of them present only once. The material sequenced was blood. These receptor sequences come from a man in his late teens or twenties with Graves' hyperthyroidism. CDR3s include the opening cysteine and the closing phenylalanine or tryptophan. Fields, in order: V gene, J gene, clone size, D gene, CDR3 DNA, CDR3 protein. The D gene is left open where the match is weak. Size values are once, few and many counts, or a class for expanded clones, and some rows have none.

V: TRBV4-1
J: TRBJ1-4
size: NA
D: TRBD1
DNA: TGCGCCAGCAGCCTCGGACAGGGCTTCGCTAATGAAAAACTGTTTTTT
CDR3: CASSLGQGFANEKLFF

V: TRBV30
J: TRBJ1-2
size: many
D: NA
DNA: TGTGCCGGGGGGGGAGGCGGCTACACCTTC
CDR3: CAGGGGGYTF

V: TRBV28
J: TRBJ1-3
size: many
D: NA
DNA: TGTGCCAGCAGTTTATCGGGGAGGGAACTCTCTGGAAACACCATATATTTT
CDR3: CASSLSGRELSGNTIYF

V: TRBV12-3/TRBV12-4
J: TRBJ1-3
size: few
D: TRBD1
DNA: TGTGCCAGCAGCCTCAGGGGGTTAGGCTCTGGAAACACCATATATTTT
CDR3: CASSLRGLGSGNTIYF

V: TRBV7-2
J: TRBJ2-5
size: few
D: TRBD2
DNA: TGTGCCAGCAGCTCTAGCGGGGGGGCGAGGACCCAGTACTTC
CDR3: CASSSSGGARTQYF

V: TRBV7-2
J: TRBJ1-5
size: NA
D: NA
DNA: TGTGCCAGCAGCCGCCTGGGGGGGCGGAATCAGCCCCAGCATTTT
CDR3: CASSRLGGRNQPQHF

V: TRBV3-1
J: TRBJ1-1
size: NA
D: TRBD1
DNA: TGTGCCAGCAGCCAGGGACAGAGTAACACTGAAGCTTTCTTT
CDR3: CASSQGQSNTEAFF

V: TRBV6-5
J: TRBJ2-5
size: NA
D: NA
DNA: TGTGCCGGACTGGGGGTCCAAGAGACCCAGTACTTC
CDR3: CAGLGVQETQYF

V: TRBV2
J: TRBJ2-7
size: many
D: NA
DNA: TGTGCCAGCAGTGTAGGGCGGTACTACGAGCAGTACTTC
CDR3: CASSVGRYYEQYF

V: TRBV6-4
J: TRBJ1-1
size: many
D: NA
DNA: TGTGCCAGCAGTGACTCCGATGGGGGTCAAGCTTTCTTT
CDR3: CASSDSDGGQAFF

V: TRBV30
J: TRBJ1-3
size: few
D: TRBD1
DNA: TGTGCCACCGGGACAGGGGGCGCTGGAAACACCATATATTTT
CDR3: CATGTGGAGNTIYF

V: TRBV12-3/TRBV12-4
J: TRBJ2-7
size: many
D: NA
DNA: TGTGCCAGAACCGGGGTCCTGGGCCTCTACGAGCAGTACTTC
CDR3: CARTGVLGLYEQYF

V: TRBV5-6
J: TRBJ1-3
size: NA
D: TRBD1
DNA: TGTGCCAGCAGCCCCCGGGACAGGGGGCTTGGAAACACCATATATTTT
CDR3: CASSPRDRGLGNTIYF

V: TRBV30
J: TRBJ2-1
size: few
D: NA
DNA: TGTGCCTGGAGTGGCCGGGGGAATTACAATGAGCAGTTCTTC
CDR3: CAWSGRGNYNEQFF

V: TRBV19
J: TRBJ1-5
size: NA
D: NA
DNA: TGTGCCAGTAGGAGACAGGTTAATCAGCCCCAGCATTTT
CDR3: CASRRQVNQPQHF

V: TRBV7-9
J: TRBJ1-1
size: many
D: NA
DNA: TGTGCCAGCAGCTTAGAACTCCCAGGGAACACTGAAGCTTTCTTT
CDR3: CASSLELPGNTEAFF

V: TRBV20-1
J: TRBJ2-7
size: many
D: NA
DNA: TGCAGTGCTCGGGACCGGGACACACTCTACGAGCAGTACTTC
CDR3: CSARDRDTLYEQYF

V: TRBV6-4
J: TRBJ1-1
size: many
D: TRBD1
DNA: TGTGCCAGCAGTCGGCGGGGCAGGGGGGTCGGGGGAAACACTGAAGCTTTCTTT
CDR3: CASSRRGRGVGGNTEAFF

V: TRBV12-5
J: TRBJ1-1
size: many
D: TRBD1
DNA: TGTGCTAGTGGTTCGGGACAGCGGCACACTGAAGCTTTCTTT
CDR3: CASGSGQRHTEAFF

V: TRBV7-9
J: TRBJ1-1
size: NA
D: TRBD1
DNA: TGTGCCAGCAGCAGAAGGACAGGGGGGAACACTGAAGCTTGCTTT
CDR3: CASSRRTGGNTEACF

V: TRBV7-3
J: TRBJ2-3
size: NA
D: TRBD1
DNA: TGTGCCAGCAGCTTAGGGACAGGGGATTTTAGAGATACGCAGTATTTT
CDR3: CASSLGTGDFRDTQYF

V: TRBV5-1
J: TRBJ2-7
size: NA
D: TRBD1
DNA: TGCGCCAGCAGCAGGGGGCCCCTCTCCTACGAGCAGTACTTC
CDR3: CASSRGPLSYEQYF

V: TRBV30
J: TRBJ1-1
size: NA
D: NA
DNA: TGTGCCTGGAGTGTATGGGCAAACACTGAAGCTTTCTTT
CDR3: CAWSVWANTEAFF

V: TRBV19
J: TRBJ2-7
size: many
D: NA
DNA: TGTGCCAGTAGTATCGGACCCACCTACGAGCAGTACTTC
CDR3: CASSIGPTYEQYF

V: TRBV15
J: TRBJ1-5
size: many
D: NA
DNA: TGTGCCACCAGCAGAGTTAATCAGCCCCAGCATTTT
CDR3: CATSRVNQPQHF

V: TRBV6-5
J: TRBJ1-5
size: many
D: NA
DNA: TGTGCCAGCAGTTTGGACCCCTCGGTGCCCCAGCATTTT
CDR3: CASSLDPSVPQHF

V: TRBV2
J: TRBJ2-7
size: many
D: TRBD1
DNA: TGTGCCAGCAGTGATCCCCGGGACAGGCGGGACGAGCAGTACTTC
CDR3: CASSDPRDRRDEQYF

V: TRBV4-1
J: TRBJ1-1
size: many
D: NA
DNA: TGCGCCAGCAGCGGATCCGGACACACTGAAGCTTTCTTT
CDR3: CASSGSGHTEAFF

V: TRBV18
J: TRBJ1-5
size: many
D: TRBD1
DNA: TGTGCCAGCTCACGAGGACAGGGAGGAAGCAATCAGCCCCAGCATTTT
CDR3: CASSRGQGGSNQPQHF

V: TRBV12-5
J: TRBJ2-5
size: many
D: NA
DNA: TGTGCTAGTGGTACCTGGACCGCAAAAGAGACCCAGTACTTC
CDR3: CASGTWTAKETQYF

V: TRBV24-1
J: TRBJ1-2
size: NA
D: TRBD1
DNA: TGTGCCACCAGTGATTCGGGGACAGGGGTCGGCTACACCTTC
CDR3: CATSDSGTGVGYTF

V: TRBV19
J: TRBJ2-7
size: many
D: NA
DNA: TGTGCCACTACACCGTCCCCGGCCTCCTACGAGCAGTACTTC
CDR3: CATTPSPASYEQYF

V: TRBV2
J: TRBJ1-1
size: many
D: TRBD1
DNA: TGTGCCAGCAGTCTTAACAGGGGGCTCATGAACACTGAAGCTTTCTTT
CDR3: CASSLNRGLMNTEAFF

V: TRBV6-1
J: TRBJ2-2
size: NA
D: TRBD2
DNA: TGTGCCAGCAGTCCGACTAGCTTAGGGGAGCTGTTTTTT
CDR3: CASSPTSLGELFF

V: TRBV7-2
J: TRBJ2-5
size: NA
D: NA
DNA: TGTGCCAGCAGCTCCATTCCGTCCGGGACTCAGACCCAGTACTTC
CDR3: CASSSIPSGTQTQYF

V: TRBV6-1
J: TRBJ1-5
size: many
D: TRBD1
DNA: TGTGCCAGCAGTACGGGACAGGGTGACAGTCAGCCCCAGCATTTT
CDR3: CASSTGQGDSQPQHF

V: TRBV7-8
J: TRBJ2-7
size: many
D: NA
DNA: TGTGCCAGCAGCCTTACCTCCCAGGGTACCCCCTACGAGCAGTACTTC
CDR3: CASSLTSQGTPYEQYF